This T cell receptor (beta chain) was identified in a study of blood T cells in healthy people across ages. A second PCR, run for about 7 to 12 cycles, used a sample-barcoded 5' primer plus a J-beta primer mix. A template-switch adaptor that had 12 random nucleotides put a tag on each cDNA molecule. TCRdb processed the 5' RACE reads anew with MiXCR; each CDR3 protein has one entry. The profile shows roughly 700,000 distinct CDR3 sequences, around 32% of them singletons. Study outcomes and limitations: Compared with aged donors, long-lived donors showed fewer expanded clones, suggesting selection. Strong correlation existed between TCR beta diversity and naive T cell percentage.

Comments on this clonotype: The antigen is unknown.

All donors came from Russia, were Caucasian and healthy, and spanned ages about 6 to 100. The V and J ends lost 1 base and 3 bases, in that order; junction bases with no gene match: 9. Looked up from germline, CDR1 is DFQATT and CDR2 is SNEGSKA (reference sequence). The CDR3 covers 16 residues. The TCR was taken from a woman older than 75 in good health. The rearrangement links TRBV20-1 to TRBJ2-1, with 7 bases lining up with TRBD1. The sequenced material came from blood. CDR3 amino acids: CSARARRTGLYNEQFF. CDR3 nucleotide sequence: TGCAGTGCTAGAGCTCGCCGGACAGGACTCTACAATGAGCAGTTCTTC.